This T cell receptor (beta chain) originates from a study of blood T cell repertoires in COVID-19. Clones were sequenced by immunoSEQ multiplex PCR, and TCRdb holds only the in-frame ones, with some missing. Among about 74,000 clones, 80% to 90% were seen once, and the ten largest hold more than 1.5%. Trimming cost V 0 bases and J 8 bases, with 13 bases left between them. This CDR3 contains 14 residues. Germline V CDR1 and CDR2: MNHEY, SVGAGI. Input material: peripheral blood. This chain joins TRBV6-5 and TRBJ1-2, with TRBD1 as a possible D gene (6 bases). The TCR comes from a woman older than 75 with active or convalescent COVID-19. CDR3: CASSYSGGRRGYTF. CDR3 sequence (DNA): TGTGCCAGCAGTTACTCGGGGGGGCGAAGAGGCTACACCTTC.